The 14 T cell receptor beta chains in this list originate from one sample, sequenced in a study of blood T cell repertoires in COVID-19. Profiled with immunoSEQ multiplex PCR; TCRdb holds only in-frame clones, not every one. The profile shows 50,000 to 70,000 clones, approximately 79% of them singletons. The sequencing sample was made of peripheral blood. The receptors shown here come from a man aged 60 to 75 with acute or convalescent COVID-19.

The chain combines TRBV27 with TRBJ2-7; 7 bases are shared with TRBD1. Germline CDR1 is MNHEY and CDR2 is SMNVEV (reference sequence). V dropped 3 bases and J dropped 6; count of bases not matched to a gene: 5. The CDR3 extends over 13 amino acids. CDR3 in DNA: TGTGCCAGCAGTTTGATAGGGGGCGGCGAGCAGTACTTC. It codes for CASSLIGGGEQYF.

This clone was detected only a few times. The rearrangement uses TRBV11-3 and TRBJ1-2, with D perhaps matching TRBD1 (5 bases). V shed 5 bases and J shed 4 bases, with 14 bases lying between them. This CDR3 comprises 14 residues. Germline V gives CDR1 SGHNT, CDR2 YENEEA. CDR3 residues: CASSPRQSGYGYTF. CDR3 bases: TGTGCCAGCAGCCCCCGACAGTCCGGCTATGGCTACACCTTC.

This sequence joins TRBV30 and TRBJ1-4; a weak D match, TRBD1 (6 bases). Germline assignment: CDR1 GTSNPN and CDR2 SVGIG (reference sequence). The V end lost 7 bases, the J end lost 8 bases, and 20 bases lay between the germline ends. This CDR3 contains 14 residues. Here the CDR3 reads CALGQGSGAEKLFF. CDR3 in DNA: TGTGCCTTGGGCCAGGGGTCTGGTGCCGAAAAACTGTTTTTT.

The rearrangement uses TRBV7-8 and TRBJ2-1; 11 nucleotides agree with TRBD2. Germline values: CDR1 SGHVS, CDR2 FQNEAQ. This CDR3 region has 14 residues. The V and J ends lost 4 bases and 12 bases, in that order; junction bases with no gene match: 8. The CDR3 region is CASSSSTSGNGQFF. CDR3 sequence (DNA): TGTGCCAGCAGCTCCTCGACTAGCGGGAACGGGCAGTTCTTC.

The J gene is TRBJ1-1, the V gene TRBV7-2; TRBD1 agrees at 7 bases. CDR1 and CDR2 (germline): SGHTA, FQGNSA. Trimming at V came to 3 bases and at J to 4 bases, leaving 8 bases not matched to a gene. This CDR3 region has 15 residues. CDR3 nucleotides: TGTGCCAGCAGCTTCCGTACAGGGGTACGCACTGAAGCTTTCTTT. This translates into CASSFRTGVRTEAFF.

V usage is TRBV13 and J usage is TRBJ2-5; 9 nucleotides align to TRBD1. CDR1 and CDR2 (germline): PRHDT, FYEKMQ (reference sequence). The CDR3 runs 16 residues. V shed 5 bases and J 2 bases; nucleotides not matched to a gene: 9. DNA for the CDR3: TGTGCCAGCAGCCTCACCGGGACAGGGATTCAAGAGACCCAGTACTTC. Encoded protein: CASSLTGTGIQETQYF.

The rearrangement links TRBV24-1 to TRBJ1-5; 9 nucleotides align to TRBD1. The CDR3 contains 19 residues. CDR1 is KGHDR, CDR2 SFDVKD, per germline. The ends lost 4 bases at V and 0 bases at J; junction bases unmatched: 12. The CDR3 loop reads CATSDRLGQGSHSNQPQHF. The CDR3 coding sequence is TGTGCCACCAGTGACAGGCTTGGACAGGGGTCACATAGCAATCAGCCCCAGCATTTT.

The chain carries TRBV10-3 and TRBJ2-1; 11 positions agree with TRBD2. Germline CDR1 and CDR2: ENHRY and SYGVKD. The V segment lost 4 bases and the J segment 5 bases; nucleotides outside the gene matches: 4. The CDR3 has 15 residues. In DNA form, the CDR3 reads TGTGCCATCAGTGTCAAACTAGCGGGAGACAATGAGCAGTTCTTC. It specifies CAISVKLAGDNEQFF.

The V gene is TRBV6-5, the J gene TRBJ1-2, with 9 bases fitting TRBD1. Germline trimming cut 2 bases from V and 0 bases from J; bases unmatched to any gene: 4. Germline CDR1 and CDR2: MNHEY and SVGAGI. This CDR3 comprises 16 residues. The CDR3 bases are TGTGCCAGCAGTTACCTGGGACAGGGAACTAACTATGGCTACACCTTC. This codes for CASSYLGQGTNYGYTF.

This chain uses TRBV2 with TRBJ2-1; 7 nucleotides align to TRBD2. CDR1 and CDR2 from the germline V gene are SNHLY and FYNNEI. CDR3 length equals 13 residues. Trimming removed 11 bases from V and 0 bases from J; junction bases left unmatched: 4. The CDR3 loop is CALGGSSYNEQFF. DNA for the CDR3: TGTGCCCTGGGGGGGAGCTCCTACAATGAGCAGTTCTTC.

The DNA for the CDR3 is TGTGCCAGCAGCTTCACGACGGGGGGAACTGAAGCTTTCTTT. Translated, it gives CASSFTTGGTEAFF. The rearrangement uses TRBV7-9 and TRBJ1-1; D perhaps matches TRBD1 (5 bases). Germline CDR1 is SEHNR and CDR2 is FQNEAQ (reference sequence). Trimming shortened V by 3 bases and J by 5 bases, and 13 bases separated the two germline ends. The CDR3 loop spans 14 amino acids.

CDR3 in amino acids: CASSRQGSHEKLFF. In DNA, the CDR3 is TGTGCCAGCAGCCGACAGGGGAGTCATGAAAAACTGTTTTTT. The rearrangement uses TRBV5-5 and TRBJ1-4; 8 bases are a match to TRBD1. Germline V gene sequence: CDR1 SGHKS, CDR2 YYEKEE (reference sequence). The CDR3 covers 14 residues. V lost 4 bases, J lost 6 bases, and 5 bases stayed unmatched.

The chain carries TRBV23-1 and TRBJ2-3; D possibly corresponds to TRBD2 (6 bases). TRBV23-1 is an ORF, with its function uncertain. With 0 bases removed from V and 4 bases from J, the gap between germline ends came to 17 bases. CDR3 length: 17 residues. Here the CDR3 DNA reads TGCGCCAGCAGTCAATCGTCTCCGGGAGAGGTGGCAGATACGCAGTATTTT. It codes for CASSQSSPGEVADTQYF.

The chain carries TRBV28 and TRBJ1-5; perhaps TRBD1 as D (5 bases). Trimming left V 7 bases short and J 2 bases short, with 24 bases between. CDR3 length equals 18 residues. Germline V gives CDR1 MDHEN, CDR2 SYDVKM. Here the CDR3 reads CASIGSSVGGGGNQPQHF. CDR3 sequence (DNA): TGTGCCAGCATTGGGTCAAGTGTCGGGGGAGGTGGCAATCAGCCCCAGCATTTT.